These T cell receptor beta chains were read from a single sample in a study of T cell repertoires in cytomegalovirus infection. These receptors are not linked to any known antigen. TCRdb analysed the reads with MiXCR anew, one entry per CDR3 protein. The sample records some 130,000 distinct CDR3 sequences, approximately 24% being singletons. The sample consisted of PBMCs, sequenced either directly or after in vitro stimulation (not recorded which). The receptors stem from a human donor in good health (CMV status not recorded). Some clones in this sample may be carry-over from other donors' samples. Both conserved end residues are part of each CDR3. A D gene is named only where the DNA matches it firmly. Clone size is not always given. Where it is, it says once, few, many or a class for expanded clones.

CDR3nt: TGCAGTGCTAGAGGATTGGGGAAGGGGAAACCGAACACCGGGGAGCTGTTTTTT
CDR3aa: CSARGLGKGKPNTGELFF
v_gene: TRBV20-1
d_gene: .
j_gene: TRBJ2-2
len: 18
abundance: .

CDR3nt: TGCAGCCAAGAACCCACCCTTAGGGACGAGCAGTACTTC
CDR3aa: CSQEPTLRDEQYF
v_gene: TRBV20-1
d_gene: .
j_gene: TRBJ2-7
len: 13
abundance: .

CDR3nt: TGTGCCAGCACCCCCCTAACGAGGGGATGGAATCAGCCCCAGCATTTT
CDR3aa: CASTPLTRGWNQPQHF
v_gene: TRBV6-5
d_gene: .
j_gene: TRBJ1-5
len: 16
abundance: .

CDR3nt: TGTGCCAGCAGCGTAGAGGGACAGGGGGCTTTGCGTGGCTACACCTTC
CDR3aa: CASSVEGQGALRGYTF
v_gene: TRBV9
d_gene: TRBD1
j_gene: TRBJ1-2
len: 16
abundance: few

CDR3nt: TGTGCCAGCCAGCGGGAGGACACCATATATTTT
CDR3aa: CASQREDTIYF
v_gene: TRBV6-5
d_gene: .
j_gene: TRBJ1-3
len: 11
abundance: .

CDR3nt: TGTGCCACCTCGGACAGGGTGAACATTCAGTACTTC
CDR3aa: CATSDRVNIQYF
v_gene: TRBV12-3/TRBV12-4
d_gene: TRBD1
j_gene: TRBJ2-4
len: 12
abundance: few

CDR3nt: TGTGCCAGCAGTCTTCGGACCAGAAGCTTAGCCAAAAACATTCAGTACTTC
CDR3aa: CASSLRTRSLAKNIQYF
v_gene: TRBV6-2/TRBV6-3
d_gene: .
j_gene: TRBJ2-4
len: 17
abundance: many

CDR3nt: TGTGCCGGGACAGGGGGCAAAGACTATGGCTACACCTTC
CDR3aa: CAGTGGKDYGYTF
v_gene: TRBV30
d_gene: TRBD1
j_gene: TRBJ1-2
len: 13
abundance: few

CDR3nt: TGTGCCAGCAGTCAGTACAGTTACTATGGCTACACCTTC
CDR3aa: CASSQYSYYGYTF
v_gene: TRBV28
d_gene: .
j_gene: TRBJ1-2
len: 13
abundance: many

CDR3nt: TGCAGCGTTGAAGATTCTAGGGGAGCCTACGAGCAGTACTTC
CDR3aa: CSVEDSRGAYEQYF
v_gene: TRBV29-1
d_gene: .
j_gene: TRBJ2-7
len: 14
abundance: .

CDR3nt: TGTGCCAGCAGATATTCGACAGGGGCCAACACAGATACGCAGTATTTT
CDR3aa: CASRYSTGANTDTQYF
v_gene: TRBV11-2
d_gene: TRBD1
j_gene: TRBJ2-3
len: 16
abundance: many

CDR3nt: TGCGCCAACAGCCAGCTACAGGGAGATGAAAAACTGTTTTTT
CDR3aa: CANSQLQGDEKLFF
v_gene: TRBV4-1
d_gene: .
j_gene: TRBJ1-4
len: 14
abundance: few

CDR3nt: TGTGCCAGCAGTGGGGGGGGAGGCTACGAGCAGTACTTC
CDR3aa: CASSGGGGYEQYF
v_gene: TRBV25-1
d_gene: TRBD2
j_gene: TRBJ2-7
len: 13
abundance: .

CDR3nt: TGTGCCAGCAGCCAAAGCGGGAGGGCCACGTACGAGCAGTACTTC
CDR3aa: CASSQSGRATYEQYF
v_gene: TRBV7-2
d_gene: TRBD2
j_gene: TRBJ2-7
len: 15
abundance: many

CDR3nt: TGTGCCAGCAGCGGACCCGCAGGGGGGGCGGCGGAGCAGTTCTTC
CDR3aa: CASSGPAGGAAEQFF
v_gene: TRBV9
d_gene: .
j_gene: TRBJ2-1
len: 15
abundance: .

CDR3nt: TGTGCCAGCAGCCTCGGGACAGGGGCTCGGGAGCTGTTTTTT
CDR3aa: CASSLGTGARELFF
v_gene: TRBV7-3
d_gene: TRBD1
j_gene: TRBJ2-2
len: 14
abundance: .

CDR3nt: TGTGCCAGCACTCTGGGACTAGCGGCCTCCTACGAGCAGTACTTC
CDR3aa: CASTLGLAASYEQYF
v_gene: TRBV3-1
d_gene: TRBD2
j_gene: TRBJ2-7
len: 15
abundance: few

CDR3nt: TGCAGTGCTGCAACTAGCGGGAGGGCCAATGAGCAGTTCTTC
CDR3aa: CSAATSGRANEQFF
v_gene: TRBV20-1
d_gene: TRBD2
j_gene: TRBJ2-1
len: 14
abundance: .

CDR3nt: TGTGCCAGCAGTTTTTATCAGGGGGCCGCTCAGCCCCAGCATTTT
CDR3aa: CASSFYQGAAQPQHF
v_gene: TRBV6-2/TRBV6-3
d_gene: TRBD1
j_gene: TRBJ1-5
len: 15
abundance: once

CDR3nt: TGTGCCAGCAGTACCACAGGGGGCCTCTATGAAAAACTGTTTTTT
CDR3aa: CASSTTGGLYEKLFF
v_gene: TRBV28
d_gene: TRBD1
j_gene: TRBJ1-4
len: 15
abundance: .

CDR3nt: TGTGCCAGCAGGATGACAGGGGTCGGTGAAAAACTGTTTTTT
CDR3aa: CASRMTGVGEKLFF
v_gene: TRBV12-3/TRBV12-4
d_gene: TRBD1
j_gene: TRBJ1-4
len: 14
abundance: few

CDR3nt: TGTGCCAGCAGCCCAGGTGGAGGGGTTGAGCCCCAGCATTTT
CDR3aa: CASSPGGGVEPQHF
v_gene: TRBV7-2
d_gene: .
j_gene: TRBJ1-5
len: 14
abundance: .

CDR3nt: TGTGCCAGTACCCGGACTAGCGGGACTACTTACGAGCAGTACTTC
CDR3aa: CASTRTSGTTYEQYF
v_gene: TRBV19
d_gene: TRBD2
j_gene: TRBJ2-7
len: 15
abundance: once

CDR3nt: TGTGCCAGCAGCCAAAACCCTGCGGGAGGGCGGTACAATGAGCAGTTCTTC
CDR3aa: CASSQNPAGGRYNEQFF
v_gene: TRBV3-1
d_gene: TRBD2
j_gene: TRBJ2-1
len: 17
abundance: .

CDR3nt: TGTGCCACCCTTACCGGGACAGGCCTCTCCTACGAGCAGTACTTC
CDR3aa: CATLTGTGLSYEQYF
v_gene: TRBV10-3
d_gene: TRBD1
j_gene: TRBJ2-7
len: 15
abundance: few

CDR3nt: TGTGCCAGCAGTTCTGGCTCGGGGGGTCAGCCCCAGCATTTT
CDR3aa: CASSSGSGGQPQHF
v_gene: TRBV6-5
d_gene: .
j_gene: TRBJ1-5
len: 14
abundance: .

CDR3nt: TGTGCCACCAGCAGAGCCGGGACAGGAGTTTATGGCTACACCTTC
CDR3aa: CATSRAGTGVYGYTF
v_gene: TRBV15
d_gene: TRBD1
j_gene: TRBJ1-2
len: 15
abundance: .

CDR3nt: TGCAGCGTTGCCAGAGGAGGGGTGAACACTGAAGCTTTCTTT
CDR3aa: CSVARGGVNTEAFF
v_gene: TRBV29-1
d_gene: .
j_gene: TRBJ1-1
len: 14
abundance: .

CDR3nt: TGTGCCAGCAGCACCGGACTAGCGGGAGGATACTACGAGCAGTACTTC
CDR3aa: CASSTGLAGGYYEQYF
v_gene: TRBV7-2
d_gene: TRBD2
j_gene: TRBJ2-7
len: 16
abundance: once

CDR3nt: TGTGCCAGCAGACTGGGACAGGGGGCATCAGAGACCCAGTACTTC
CDR3aa: CASRLGQGASETQYF
v_gene: TRBV7-2
d_gene: TRBD1
j_gene: TRBJ2-5
len: 15
abundance: .

CDR3nt: TGTGCCAGTTCTGCGGGGACAGGGGGCACCGGGGAGCTGTTTTTT
CDR3aa: CASSAGTGGTGELFF
v_gene: TRBV19
d_gene: TRBD1
j_gene: TRBJ2-2
len: 15
abundance: .

CDR3nt: TGTGCCAGTAGTCCTCAAGGAGGCTATGGCTACACCTTC
CDR3aa: CASSPQGGYGYTF
v_gene: TRBV19
d_gene: .
j_gene: TRBJ1-2
len: 13
abundance: .

CDR3nt: TGTGCCAGCAGCTTAGCTTCAGATACGCAGTATTTT
CDR3aa: CASSLASDTQYF
v_gene: TRBV7-2
d_gene: .
j_gene: TRBJ2-3
len: 12
abundance: few

CDR3nt: TGTGCCACCAGCAAAGGACTAGCGGGAGAAAACATTCAGTACTTC
CDR3aa: CATSKGLAGENIQYF
v_gene: TRBV15
d_gene: TRBD2
j_gene: TRBJ2-4
len: 15
abundance: .

CDR3nt: TGTGCCAGCTCACTTTATCCTGACCAGAACTATGGCTACACCTTC
CDR3aa: CASSLYPDQNYGYTF
v_gene: TRBV18
d_gene: .
j_gene: TRBJ1-2
len: 15
abundance: .